The 8 T cell receptor beta chains given below trace back to one sample, sequenced in a study of molecular identifiers for immune sequencing clone quantification. TCRdb analysed the PCR reads with MiXCR anew, one entry per CDR3 protein. The sample has around 100,000 distinct CDR3 sequences; roughly 34% are singletons. Sequences were obtained from naive CD8+ T cells from blood, with Jurkat cell RNA spiked in. Subset noted: FACS-sorted CD8+CD4-CCR7+CD45RA+ naive T cells. Receptor source: a human donor in good health. Some libraries in this study had Jurkat cell RNA spiked in.

The chain has TRBV18 and TRBJ2-7; 9 nucleotides match TRBD2. Germline loops: CDR1 KGHSH, CDR2 LQKENI. The V and J ends lost 3 bases and 4 bases, in that order; junction bases with no gene match: 7. The CDR3 covers 15 residues. CDR3 coding DNA: TGTGCCAGCTCACCCGCGGGAGGGGCGGGTTACGAGCAGTACTTC. It yields the protein CASSPAGGAGYEQYF.

V is TRBV5-6 and J is TRBJ2-7; possibly TRBD2 for D (6 bases). The CDR3 totals 13 residues. Germline CDR1 is SGHDT and CDR2 is YYEEEE. Between the trimmed V and J ends, which lost 1 base and 6 bases, there was a span of 11 bases. The CDR3 DNA sequence: TGTGCCAGCAGCTTGACCCCCGGGAGCGAGCAGTACTTC. Translated, it gives CASSLTPGSEQYF.

V and J are TRBV7-6 and TRBJ2-5, with D tentatively TRBD1 or TRBD2 (6 bases each). Germline V lookup: CDR1 SGHVS, CDR2 FNYEAQ. Trimming took off 0 bases at V and 5 bases at J, with 10 bases between the two ends. The CDR3 is 14 residues long. CDR3 region: CASSLAGGWETQYF. The CDR3 DNA follows: TGTGCCAGCAGCTTAGCGGGGGGCTGGGAGACCCAGTACTTC.

This clonotype was seen more than once but under ten times. The CDR3 bases are TGTGCCAGCAGCCCGGACAGGGTAGAGACCCAGTACTTC. Protein sequence: CASSPDRVETQYF. The chain employs TRBV9 and TRBJ2-5; TRBD1 agrees at 8 bases. This CDR3 comprises 13 residues. Trimming at V came to 4 bases and at J to 4 bases, leaving 3 bases not matched to a gene. Germline CDR1 reads SGDLS; CDR2 reads YYNGEE. Combining the CDR3 with reference TRBV9 and TRBJ2-5 gives the whole variable domain DSGVTQTPKHLITATGQRVTLRCSPRSGDLSVYWYQQSLDQGLQFLIQYYNGEERAKGNILERFSAQQFPDLHSELNLSSLELGDSALYFCASSPDRVETQYFGPGTRLLVL.

Only a few counts were recorded for this clonotype. The V gene is TRBV11-3, the J gene TRBJ1-1; D is unresolved. The CDR3 spans 13 residues. In germline, CDR1 is SGHNT, CDR2 YENEEA. Trimming removed 1 base from V and 6 bases from J, with 9 bases in between. Here the CDR3 reads CASSLGSGAEAFF. Written as DNA, the CDR3 is TGTGCCAGCAGCTTAGGTTCGGGAGCTGAAGCTTTCTTT. The whole variable domain, filled in from reference TRBV11-3 and TRBJ1-1, reads EAGVVQSPRYKIIEKKQPVAFWCNPISGHNTLYWYLQNLGQGPELLIRYENEEAVDDSQLPKDRFSAERLKGVDSTLKIQPAELGDSAVYLCASSLGSGAEAFFGQGTRLTVV.

As concerns this clonotype: One end of the junction is discordant with germline, which a read error may explain. CDR3 coding DNA: TGCAGAGCTAGTAACGGGGGCGCCGAGCAGTACTTC. Amino acid sequence: CRASNGGAEQYF. V and J are TRBV20-1 and TRBJ2-7, with D perhaps TRBD1 or TRBD2 (6 bases each). Germline CDR1 DFQATT, CDR2 SNEGSKA (reference sequence). The CDR3 loop spans 12 amino acids.

The chain has TRBV6-6 and TRBJ2-5, with D unclear. Trimming left V 0 bases short and J 2 bases short, with 10 bases between. This CDR3 has 15 residues. Looked up from germline, CDR1 is MNHNY and CDR2 is SVGAGI (reference sequence). The CDR3 sequence: CASSYSLGLQETQYF. The DNA for the CDR3 is TGTGCCAGCAGTTACTCCTTGGGGTTGCAAGAGACCCAGTACTTC.

V gene TRBV5-1 combines with J gene TRBJ2-7, with D maybe TRBD1 (5 bases). The V end was cut by 0 bases, the J end by 2 bases, with 18 bases between. Germline V gene data show CDR1 as SGHRS and CDR2 as YFSETQ. The CDR3 has 17 amino acids. In nucleotides, the CDR3 is TGCGCCAGCAGCTTGGGATTGGGGCAGGTTCCAACCTACGAGCAGTACTTC. Translation gives CASSLGLGQVPTYEQYF.